The present TCR beta chain was sequenced within a study of identical twins. Study findings and constraints: A partial confounding effect on zero-insertion analyses could come from invariant MAIT and iNKT cells. Abundant beta clonotypes from cord blood had fewer insertions, unlike memory repertoires, which showed none.

TCRdb called the 5' RACE reads again in MiXCR, with one record for every CDR3 protein. This table holds about 690,000 distinct CDR3 sequences, 5.5% to 6.5% found once. On this clonotype: The antigen is unknown.

Germline-derived CDR1 and CDR2 are DFQATT and SNEGSKA (reference sequence). The CDR3 runs 13 residues. Trimming shortened V by 1 base and J by 4 bases, and 10 bases separated the two germline ends. Sequences were obtained from naive T cells sorted from blood. The chain combines TRBV20-1 with TRBJ2-5; perhaps TRBD1 as D (6 bases). The sequence came from a man younger than 35 in good health. This chain's CDR3 is CSARVQGLETQYF. The DNA for the CDR3 is TGCAGTGCTAGAGTACAGGGCCTAGAGACCCAGTACTTC.